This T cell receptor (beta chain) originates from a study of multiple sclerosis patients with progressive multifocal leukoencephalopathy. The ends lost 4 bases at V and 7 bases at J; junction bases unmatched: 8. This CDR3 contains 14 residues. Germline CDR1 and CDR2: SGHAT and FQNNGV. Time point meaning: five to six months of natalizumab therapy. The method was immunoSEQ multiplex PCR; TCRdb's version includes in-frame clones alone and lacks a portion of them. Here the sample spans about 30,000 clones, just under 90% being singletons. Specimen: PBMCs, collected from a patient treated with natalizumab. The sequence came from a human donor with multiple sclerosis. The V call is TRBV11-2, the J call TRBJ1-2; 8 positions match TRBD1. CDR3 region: CASSSLGQGIGYTF. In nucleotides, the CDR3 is TGTGCCAGCAGCTCCCTAGGACAGGGCATTGGCTACACCTTC.